Listed here are 20 T cell receptor beta chains from one sample, sequenced in a study of identical twins (dated by TCRdb to about 2016). Library prep was done by 5' RACE. TCRdb names Illumina HiSeq 2000 as the instrument used. In-frame beta chains were kept once TCRdb had trimmed the public reads at Q25 with fastp and called clones with MiXCR. Rows matching on CDR3 protein sequence are summarized as one entry with the most common DNA and genes. This sample has hundreds of thousands of distinct CDR3 sequences in its table, and about 9.4% of those were observed once. The ten biggest clones cover 0.75% to 1% of the sample. These data are also associated with another study on yellow fever vaccine responses in identical twins.

Material for sequencing was PBMCs. The receptors stem from a woman between 18 and 29 years old in good health.

This clonotype was detected only a few times. The CDR3 DNA sequence: TGCAGCGTTGGCGACGGCAATCAGCCCCAGCATTTT. Translation gives CSVGDGNQPQHF. The rearrangement joins TRBV29-1 to TRBJ1-5; D call uncertain. Trimming removed 4 bases at V and 2 bases at J, with 6 bases between. The germline V gene encodes CDR1 SQVTM and CDR2 ANQGSEA. This CDR3 region has 12 residues.

The DNA of the CDR3 is TGTGCCACCAGTGAGGGCATACAAGAGACCCAGTACTTC. Translating it yields CATSEGIQETQYF. This chain joins TRBV24-1 and TRBJ2-5, with unresolved D. The CDR3 sequence is 13 residues long. The germline V gene encodes CDR1 KGHDR and CDR2 SFDVKD. Trimming cost V 4 bases and J 2 bases, with 7 bases left between them.

The V gene is TRBV19, the J gene TRBJ2-1; 9 bases line up with TRBD2. The CDR3 is 14 amino acids. V shed 7 bases, J shed 8 bases, and the junction held 9 bases outside the gene matches. Germline lookup yields CDR1 LNHDA and CDR2 SQIVND (reference sequence). The CDR3 protein is CASNPSGAWDEQFF. The CDR3 DNA follows: TGTGCCAGTAATCCTAGCGGGGCCTGGGATGAGCAGTTCTTC.

The chain links TRBV2 to TRBJ1-6; the D is unclear. Germline CDR1 SNHLY, CDR2 FYNNEI. The CDR3 runs 14 residues. V was trimmed by 1 base and J by 7 bases, leaving 8 bases between them. The CDR3 nucleotides are TGTGCCAGCAGTGAAGGGCAGTGGAATTCACCCCTCCACTTT. Protein: CASSEGQWNSPLHF.

The genes are TRBV4-1 and TRBJ2-3; 9 nucleotides line up with TRBD2. Germline loops: CDR1 MGHRA, CDR2 YSYEKL. The CDR3 runs to 17 residues. The V gene end was trimmed by 1 base and the J gene end by 3 bases; junction bases not matched to a gene: 8. The CDR3: CASSQVASGIGTDTQYF. The CDR3 nucleotides are TGCGCCAGCAGCCAAGTGGCTAGCGGGATAGGTACAGATACGCAGTATTTT.

The sample holds a few counts of this clonotype. This chain joins TRBV10-2 and TRBJ1-1; 8 bases fit TRBD1. Germline CDR1 and CDR2: WSHSY and SAAADI. Trimming took 6 bases from V and 3 from J; bases not matched to a gene: 9. This CDR3 region has 15 residues. CDR3 sequence (DNA): TGCGCCAGCAGGTGGGGCGCACAGGGGGACACTGAAGCTTTCTTT. This encodes CASRWGAQGDTEAFF.

This chain joins TRBV12-3 or TRBV12-4 and TRBJ2-3, with TRBD1 matching over 7 bases. CDR3 length equals 14 residues. J gave up 6 bases and V 3 bases, and 6 bases lay outside the gene matches. The CDR3 loop is CASSFKGAYDTQYF. CDR3 nucleotides: TGTGCCAGCAGTTTTAAGGGGGCATATGATACGCAGTATTTT.

This clonotype was recorded a few times. The chain combines TRBV12-3 or TRBV12-4 with TRBJ2-7; TRBD1 matches at 7 bases. The CDR3 covers 13 residues. The ends lost 6 bases at V and 4 bases at J; junction bases unmatched: 6. The CDR3: CASRVGQTYEQYF. CDR3 DNA sequence: TGTGCCAGCAGGGTGGGACAGACTTACGAGCAGTACTTC.

The sample holds a few counts of this clonotype. The chain is built from TRBV28 and TRBJ2-7, with 8 bases lining up with TRBD1. The CDR3 covers 14 residues. Unmatched junction bases numbered 9, after V lost 8 bases and J lost 3 bases. CDR1 MDHEN and CDR2 SYDVKM come from the germline V gene. The CDR3 region is CASGNAGGGYEQYF. Here the CDR3 DNA reads TGTGCCAGCGGCAACGCAGGGGGCGGCTACGAGCAGTACTTC.

The sample holds a few counts of this clonotype. The genes are TRBV21-1 and TRBJ2-3; TRBD2 is the table's D call and was not checked against the DNA. TRBV21-1 is reported as a pseudogene. The CDR3 has 17 amino acids. The CDR3 DNA is TGTGCCAGCAGACACGGGGAGGGCCTAGGGGACACAGATACGCAGTATTTT. The encoded protein is CASRHGEGLGDTDTQYF.

The sample holds a few counts of this clonotype. This chain joins TRBV28 and TRBJ2-1; 8 nucleotides match TRBD2. Germline-derived CDR1 and CDR2 are MDHEN and SYDVKM. With 3 bases clipped from V and 7 bases from J, the junction kept 14 bases outside the gene matches. The length of the CDR3 is 17 residues. The CDR3 is CASSFPHRSGTENEQFF. The CDR3 nucleotides are TGTGCCAGCAGTTTCCCCCATCGTAGCGGGACGGAGAATGAGCAGTTCTTC.

The chain joins TRBV7-2 to TRBJ2-1; perhaps TRBD2 as D (6 bases). CDR3 length: 13 residues. Trimming removed 2 bases at V and 9 bases at J, with 11 bases between. Germline loops: CDR1 SGHTA, CDR2 FQGNSA. The CDR3 loop is CASSLKGGSEQFF. The DNA of the CDR3 is TGTGCCAGCAGCTTAAAAGGAGGGAGTGAGCAGTTCTTC.

V usage is TRBV18 and J usage is TRBJ1-1; 8 nucleotides agree with TRBD1. The CDR3 sequence is 16 residues long. Germline CDR1 KGHSH, CDR2 LQKENI. The junction had 6 bases not matched to a gene; V was cut back by 3 bases and J by 0 bases. The CDR3 bases are TGTGCCAGCTCACCGTCCCGGGACAGGTTGAACACTGAAGCTTTCTTT. Translation: CASSPSRDRLNTEAFF.

This clonotype was counted ten times or more. The chain joins TRBV27 to TRBJ2-1; the D gene is possibly TRBD1 (6 bases). The V gene lost 8 bases and the J gene lost 10 bases, with 18 bases spanning the gap. The germline CDR1 and CDR2 sequences are MNHEY and SMNVEV (reference sequence). The CDR3 is made up of 13 amino acids. The CDR3 spells CASGLRGSPEQFF. As DNA, the CDR3 is TGTGCCAGCGGACTCAGGGGTAGTCCAGAGCAGTTCTTC.

The chain is built from TRBV27 and TRBJ2-2, with a tentative D call TRBD1 (7 bases). The CDR3 length is 17 residues. CDR1 is MNHEY and CDR2 is SMNVEV in the germline V gene (reference sequence). Deletions cut 4 bases from V and 4 bases from J, with 19 bases between. The CDR3, as DNA: TGTGCCAGCAGTTCTATCCCGAGGAGGGGGCCCACCGGGGAGCTGTTTTTT. It is translated as CASSSIPRRGPTGELFF.

This clonotype was detected a few times. This chain connects TRBV15 to TRBJ2-5, with TRBD1 as a possible D gene (5 bases). CDR1 and CDR2 (germline): LNHNV, YYDKDF (reference sequence). The CDR3 length is 16 residues. V lost 0 bases and J 5 bases, leaving 16 bases between the germline ends. CDR3 sequence reads: CATSRDLKGSGETQYF. CDR3 bases: TGTGCCACCAGCAGAGATCTAAAGGGGTCCGGGGAGACCCAGTACTTC.

The V call is TRBV9, the J call TRBJ2-7, with TRBD2 matching 8 bases. CDR3 length equals 14 residues. The trim removed 0 bases at V and 5 bases at J, leaving 4 bases unmatched. CDR1 and CDR2 (germline): SGDLS, YYNGEE. The CDR3 protein is CASSVAAGDHEQYF. CDR3 nucleotides: TGTGCCAGCAGCGTAGCAGCGGGGGATCACGAGCAGTACTTC.

This clonotype was recorded at least ten times. This sequence joins TRBV2 and TRBJ2-7, with no clear D. The CDR3 spans 13 residues. Germline-derived CDR1 and CDR2 are SNHLY and FYNNEI. Trimming took 4 bases from V and 2 from J, leaving 9 bases between them. CDR3 nucleotide sequence: TGTGCCAGCAGTGTAAGCCAGACCTACGAGCAGTACTTC. It translates to CASSVSQTYEQYF.

This sequence joins TRBV20-1 and TRBJ2-7, with a possible D match to TRBD2 (7 bases). In germline, CDR1 is DFQATT, CDR2 SNEGSKA (reference sequence). There are 12 residues in the CDR3. V was shortened by 6 bases and J by 5 bases, with 14 bases between the two germline ends. In DNA, the CDR3 is TGCAGTGCCACAGGGAGGGAAGACGAGCAGTACTTC. Translated, it gives CSATGREDEQYF.

In this sample, this clonotype turned up a few times. The genes are TRBV5-1 and TRBJ2-3; 8 nucleotides line up with TRBD1. The CDR3 covers 17 residues. Trimming at V came to 0 bases and at J to 0 bases, leaving 6 bases not matched to a gene. The germline V gene encodes CDR1 SGHRS and CDR2 YFSETQ. CDR3 amino acids: CASSLEVRDRSTDTQYF. DNA for the CDR3: TGCGCCAGCAGCTTGGAGGTACGGGACAGGAGCACAGATACGCAGTATTTT.